This TCR beta chain came from a study of T-cell reconstitution after alpha-beta-depleted transplantation in children. TCRbeta library construction was performed incorporating unique molecular identifiers. One entry per CDR3 protein, called by TCRdb with MiXCR from the PCR reads. Among fewer than 550,000 distinct CDR3 sequences, under 13% were seen once, and the ten largest hold roughly 6%. V lost 9 bases and J lost 7; bases outside the gene matches: 3. CDR3 length: 11 residues. The germline V gene encodes CDR1 MNHEY and CDR2 SMNVEV (reference sequence). This clonotype was found a few times. This TCR was recovered from a human donor who donated a stem cell graft to a child with acute myeloid leukemia. The chain recombines TRBV27 with TRBJ2-1; the match to TRBD2 covers 7 bases. Sequenced here: PBMCs from the stem cell graft donor, sampled from the stem cell graft. CDR3 DNA sequence: TGTGCCAGTTGGGGGGGAAATGAGCAGTTCTTC. Translated: CASWGGNEQFF.